This T cell receptor beta chain stems from a study of T-cell reconstitution after alpha-beta-depleted transplantation in children. CDR3 length: 15 residues. The V and J ends lost 2 bases and 4 bases respectively, with 9 bases between them. Germline assignment: CDR1 SGHTA and CDR2 FQGNSA. Molecular barcoding with unique molecular identifiers was used for the TCRbeta library. Each CDR3 protein is one row after TCRdb ran MiXCR on the PCR reads. The sample lists 230,000 or so distinct CDR3 sequences, about 8.8% occurring once. In this sample, this clonotype turned up many times. The V gene is TRBV7-2, the J gene TRBJ2-6; D call uncertain. Here the sequenced sample was PBMCs from the stem cell graft donor, taken from the stem cell graft. This TCR was sampled from a human donor who donated a stem cell graft to a child with SCID. In DNA, the CDR3 is TGTGCCAGCAGCTTACGGGTAGAAGGGGCCAACGTCCTGACTTTC. Protein sequence: CASSLRVEGANVLTF.